This entry is about one T cell receptor (beta chain). From germline, CDR1 is SGHRS and CDR2 YFSETQ. The J segment lost 4 bases and the V segment lost 4 bases, leaving 9 bases of the junction unmatched. The CDR3 runs 16 residues. The sample comes from a study of blood T cell repertoires in COVID-19. How the authors handled the data: The authors estimated nucleated cell counts from reference gene primer amplification. Using immunoSEQ multiplex PCR, the repertoire was profiled, and TCRdb retains in-frame clones only, with some absent. Clonal size and the V and J genes are those of that table, whereas D and trimming came from the DNA. The sample holds about 55,000 clones, 70% to 90% seen once.

The chain uses TRBV5-1 and TRBJ2-2, with 8 bases identical to TRBD2. This TCR came from a human donor in a cohort sampled during active COVID-19. Source material: peripheral blood. The CDR3 DNA sequence: TGCGCCAGCAGCCTGCCAGCGGGAGCGGCCACCGGGGAGCTGTTTTTT. Protein product: CASSLPAGAATGELFF.